This T cell receptor (beta chain) emerged from a study of PD-L1 blockade in urothelial cancer. As for the study in general: About 90% of the roughly 30 patients were men whose urothelial cancer was bladder-origin. The study recovered a median of roughly 150,000 T cells per blood sample. Blood drawn 3 weeks (second dose) and 6 weeks after treatment start was analyzed. Prior chemotherapy ranged from 0 to 3 regimens per patient.

The protocol was immunoSEQ multiplex PCR, while the TCRdb copy is restricted to in-frame clones and leaves out a portion. This table holds about 39,000 clones, around nine tenths found once. The germline V gene encodes CDR1 SGHTA and CDR2 FQGNSA. This CDR3 is 15 amino acids long. V trimming: 5 bases; J trimming: 4 bases; junction bases outside the gene matches: 6. The receptor comes from a man in his 60s with urothelial cancer. The chain is built from TRBV7-2 and TRBJ1-3, with TRBD1 matching 9 bases. The source was PBMCs, collected around atezolizumab (anti-PD-L1) treatment. CDR3: CASSPWTGEGNTIYF. The CDR3 DNA follows: TGTGCCAGCAGCCCCTGGACAGGGGAAGGAAACACCATATATTTT.